This TCR beta chain stems from a study of glioma-infiltrating T cells. Amplification of TCR alpha and beta CDR3 regions from RNA used iRepertoire nested multiplex PCR. Input was roughly 100-450 ng of tissue mRNA or PBMC total RNA. TCRdb called the multiplex PCR reads again in MiXCR, with one record for every CDR3 protein. The table includes about 410,000 distinct CDR3 sequences, approximately 42% detected once. This CDR3 contains 14 residues. Germline CDR1 is LGHDT and CDR2 is YNNKEL (reference sequence). Trimming removed 0 bases at V and 6 bases at J, with 9 bases between. This clonotype was detected many times.

The chain employs TRBV3-1 and TRBJ2-1; D is uncertain. The sequence derives from a human donor with low-grade glioma or glioblastoma, undergoing nonglioma brain surgery, or in good health (not recorded which). Sequencing used glioma tissue, nonneoplastic brain tissue, or PBMCs (not recorded which). Here the CDR3 reads CASSQDGQFNEQFF. CDR3 DNA: TGTGCCAGCAGCCAAGACGGCCAGTTCAATGAGCAGTTCTTC.